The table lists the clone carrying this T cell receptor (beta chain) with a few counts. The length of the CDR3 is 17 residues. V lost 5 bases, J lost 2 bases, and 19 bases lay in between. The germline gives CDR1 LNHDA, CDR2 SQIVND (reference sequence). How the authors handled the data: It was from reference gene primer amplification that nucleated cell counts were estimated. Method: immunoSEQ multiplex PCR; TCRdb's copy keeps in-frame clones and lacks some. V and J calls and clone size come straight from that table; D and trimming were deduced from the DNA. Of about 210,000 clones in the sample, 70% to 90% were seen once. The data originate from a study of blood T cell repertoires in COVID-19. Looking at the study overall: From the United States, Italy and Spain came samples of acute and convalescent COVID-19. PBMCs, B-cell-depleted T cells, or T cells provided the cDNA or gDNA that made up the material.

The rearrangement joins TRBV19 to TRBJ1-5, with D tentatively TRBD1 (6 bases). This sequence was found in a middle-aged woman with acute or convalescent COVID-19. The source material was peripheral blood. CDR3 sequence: CASSPGQLQFGNQPQHF. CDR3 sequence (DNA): TGTGCCAGTAGTCCGGGACAACTTCAATTTGGCAATCAGCCCCAGCATTTT.